A selection of T cell receptor beta chains follows, all from one sample in a study of blood T cells in healthy people across ages. TCRdb independently ran MiXCR on the 5' RACE reads; one entry per CDR3 protein. The repertoire has over 450,000 distinct CDR3 sequences, about 24% of them found once; the top ten carry roughly 9.4%. The data also belong to a second study, concerning T cells of mothers and their children.

The sample was blood. These receptor sequences come from a boy younger than 18 in good health. Each CDR3 is given with its conserved first and last residue. The D gene is left open where the match is weak. Size is stated for part of the rows, as once, few or many counts, or as a class when the clone is expanded.

cdr3_length | clone_size | j_call | d_call | v_call | cdr3_aa | cdr3_nt
16 | few | TRBJ1-2 | NA | TRBV3-1 | CASSQGTGRANYGYTF | TGTGCCAGCAGCCAAGGAACCGGGCGCGCTAACTATGGCTACACCTTC
17 | few | TRBJ2-7 | TRBD2 | TRBV27 | CASSQTSGSLIPYEQYF | TGTGCCAGCAGTCAGACTAGCGGGAGTCTGATCCCCTACGAGCAGTACTTC
16 | few | TRBJ1-1 | TRBD1 | TRBV28 | CASSLFRTGKNTEAFF | TGTGCCAGCAGTTTATTCCGGACAGGGAAAAACACTGAAGCTTTCTTT
8 | once | TRBJ1-2 | NA | TRBV20-1 | CSSYGYTF | TGCAGTTCTTATGGCTACACCTTC
13 | few | TRBJ1-1 | NA | TRBV7-2 | CASSLSWNTEAFF | TGTGCCAGCAGCCTCTCGTGGAACACTGAAGCTTTCTTT
15 | NA | TRBJ2-3 | NA | TRBV18 | CASSGPGLKTDTQYF | TGTGCCAGCTCAGGGCCGGGACTGAAGACAGATACGCAGTATTTT
12 | many | TRBJ2-7 | NA | TRBV7-2 | CASSQGGFEQYF | TGTGCCAGCAGCCAGGGGGGGTTCGAGCAGTACTTC
13 | few | TRBJ1-1 | NA | TRBV2 | CASRSPVDTEAFF | TGTGCCAGCAGGTCACCCGTCGACACTGAAGCTTTCTTT
19 | few | TRBJ2-2 | TRBD2 | TRBV14 | CASSQSASGRAGDTGELFF | TGTGCCAGCAGCCAATCGGCTAGCGGGAGGGCCGGGGACACCGGGGAGCTGTTTTTT
15 | NA | TRBJ2-3 | NA | TRBV3-1 | CASSTGTGRTDTQYF | TGTGCCAGCTCCACCGGAACGGGGCGCACAGATACGCAGTATTTT
16 | NA | TRBJ2-4 | NA | TRBV28 | CASSLEGPIAKNIQYF | TGTGCCAGCAGTTTGGAGGGACCAATAGCCAAAAACATTCAGTACTTC
15 | NA | TRBJ2-7 | NA | TRBV11-2 | CASSLDGQGLVEQYF | TGTGCCAGCAGCTTAGATGGTCAGGGGCTGGTCGAGCAGTACTTC
15 | few | TRBJ1-5 | NA | TRBV12-3/TRBV12-4 | CASSSDRGAGQPQHF | TGTGCCAGCAGTTCCGATCGGGGCGCTGGGCAGCCCCAGCATTTT
14 | few | TRBJ2-3 | TRBD1 | TRBV7-2 | CASSLGRGQDTQYF | TGTGCCAGCAGCTTAGGCAGGGGGCAAGATACGCAGTATTTT
14 | NA | TRBJ1-1 | NA | TRBV7-3 | CASSLNGVNTEAFF | TGTGCCAGCAGCTTAAACGGGGTGAACACTGAAGCTTTCTTT
13 | many | TRBJ1-1 | TRBD1 | TRBV24-1 | CATSDHTGGEAFF | TGTGCCACCAGTGACCATACAGGGGGTGAAGCTTTCTTT
15 | NA | TRBJ2-3 | TRBD1 | TRBV2 | CASSSDRVRTDTQYF | TGTGCCAGCAGTTCGGACAGGGTTCGTACAGATACGCAGTATTTT
14 | NA | TRBJ2-1 | NA | TRBV20-1 | CSARGGGTYNEQFF | TGCAGTGCTAGAGGTGGGGGTACCTACAATGAGCAGTTCTTC
15 | NA | TRBJ1-1 | NA | TRBV6-5 | CASSYSRWMNTEAFF | TGTGCCAGCAGTTACTCCCGATGGATGAACACTGAAGCTTTCTTT
13 | few | TRBJ2-7 | NA | TRBV5-1 | CASSLAGRSEQYF | TGCGCCAGCAGCTTGGCCGGGAGAAGCGAGCAGTACTTC
13 | few | TRBJ2-5 | TRBD2 | TRBV7-9 | CATSPGGRETQYF | TGTGCCACCTCTCCGGGGGGTCGAGAGACCCAGTACTTC
16 | NA | TRBJ2-7 | NA | TRBV28 | CASSPAGTSPEYEQYF | TGTGCCAGCAGCCCGGCTGGGACTTCACCTGAGTACGAGCAGTACTTC
15 | few | TRBJ1-4 | TRBD1 | TRBV4-1 | CASSQDGTGDEKLFF | TGCGCCAGCAGCCAAGACGGGACAGGGGATGAAAAACTGTTTTTT
15 | few | TRBJ1-5 | NA | TRBV20-1 | CSASEGLGGNQPQHF | TGCAGTGCTAGTGAGGGTTTAGGTGGCAATCAGCCCCAGCATTTT
14 | NA | TRBJ2-5 | NA | TRBV29-1 | CSVRGRIRQETQYF | TGCAGCGTTCGAGGGAGGATCAGGCAAGAGACCCAGTACTTC
13 | few | TRBJ2-5 | NA | TRBV20-1 | CSAIRTAQETQYF | TGCAGTGCTATCCGGACGGCACAAGAGACCCAGTACTTC
19 | NA | TRBJ1-5 | NA | TRBV12-5 | CASGLWQRTAIQFNQPQHF | TGTGCTAGTGGTTTGTGGCAGAGAACTGCCATACAATTCAATCAGCCCCAGCATTTT
18 | few | TRBJ2-7 | NA | TRBV4-3 | CASSQARGGLAESYEQYF | TGCGCCAGCAGCCAAGCCAGGGGAGGTCTAGCGGAGTCCTACGAGCAGTACTTC
17 | many | TRBJ2-2 | TRBD1 | TRBV20-1 | CSAIHRQGLTNTGELFF | TGCAGTGCTATCCACCGACAGGGGCTAACGAACACCGGGGAGCTGTTTTTT
15 | NA | TRBJ1-5 | TRBD1 | TRBV10-3 | CAISDPGTVNQPQHF | TGTGCCATCAGTGATCCCGGGACAGTGAATCAGCCCCAGCATTTT
16 | NA | TRBJ1-1 | TRBD1 | TRBV6-5 | CASSPLTGSEDTEAFF | TGTGCCAGCAGTCCCTTGACAGGGTCGGAAGACACTGAAGCTTTCTTT
14 | NA | TRBJ1-1 | TRBD1 | TRBV4-3 | CASSQQGGVAEAFF | TGCGCCAGCAGCCAACAGGGGGGGGTAGCTGAAGCTTTCTTT
14 | NA | TRBJ2-5 | NA | TRBV4-2 | CASSQDIGMETQYF | TGTGCCAGCAGCCAAGATATAGGAATGGAGACCCAGTACTTC
15 | NA | TRBJ2-7 | TRBD2 | TRBV7-2 | CASSSGLAGRDEQYF | TGTGCCAGCAGCTCCGGACTAGCGGGGCGGGACGAGCAGTACTTC
14 | few | TRBJ2-1 | NA | TRBV4-3 | CASSHRSSYNEQFF | TGCGCCAGCAGCCATCGGTCATCCTACAATGAGCAGTTCTTC
16 | NA | TRBJ2-1 | TRBD2 | TRBV6-2/TRBV6-3 | CASSFSGTSGTNEQFF | TGTGCCAGCAGTTTCTCCGGGACTAGCGGGACTAATGAGCAGTTCTTC
15 | NA | TRBJ2-1 | TRBD2 | TRBV5-1 | CASSLGLTGGNEQFF | TGCGCCAGCAGCCTGGGACTAACCGGCGGGAATGAGCAGTTCTTC
15 | many | TRBJ1-2 | NA | TRBV29-1 | CSVEDSITSDAGYTF | TGCAGCGTTGAAGATTCAATTACCTCGGACGCCGGCTACACCTTC
13 | few | TRBJ2-2 | NA | TRBV2 | CASGRENTGELFF | TGTGCCAGCGGCAGGGAGAACACCGGGGAGCTGTTTTTT
14 | NA | TRBJ2-7 | TRBD1 | TRBV20-1 | CSARPGQANAEQYF | TGCAGTGCTAGACCCGGACAGGCTAACGCAGAGCAGTACTTC
15 | few | TRBJ1-2 | NA | TRBV15 | CATSRGTGPLGGYTF | TGTGCCACCAGCAGAGGAACAGGTCCCCTTGGTGGCTACACCTTC
15 | NA | TRBJ1-1 | NA | TRBV3-1 | CASSQLVGLDTEAFF | TGTGCCAGCAGCCAATTGGTCGGTTTGGACACTGAAGCTTTCTTT
15 | few | TRBJ2-3 | TRBD2 | TRBV7-2 | CAGSWTSGSLDTQYF | TGTGCCGGCAGCTGGACTAGCGGTTCTTTAGATACGCAGTATTTT
13 | NA | TRBJ1-2 | NA | TRBV20-1 | CSAPPEDLYGYTF | TGCAGTGCTCCTCCGGAGGACTTGTATGGCTACACCTTC
13 | few | TRBJ2-7 | NA | TRBV5-6 | CASSLGRLGEQYF | TGTGCCAGCAGCTTGGGACGGTTGGGGGAGCAGTACTTC
15 | NA | TRBJ1-2 | NA | TRBV7-9 | CASSLELTQLYGYTF | TGTGCCAGCAGCTTAGAACTTACACAGCTCTATGGCTACACCTTC
14 | NA | TRBJ1-2 | TRBD1 | TRBV18 | CASSPGTGDRGYTF | TGTGCCAGCTCACCAGGGACAGGGGATCGGGGCTACACCTTC
13 | NA | TRBJ2-1 | NA | TRBV2 | CASRPLIANEQFF | TGTGCCAGCAGGCCTCTTATAGCGAATGAGCAGTTCTTC
15 | NA | TRBJ2-5 | NA | TRBV7-7 | CASSFPTAMGKTQYF | TGTGCTAGCAGCTTCCCGACAGCTATGGGAAAGACCCAGTACTTC
14 | many | TRBJ2-7 | NA | TRBV7-2 | CASSLAQGEYEQYF | TGTGCCAGCAGCTTAGCACAGGGCGAATACGAGCAGTACTTC
15 | NA | TRBJ2-5 | TRBD1 | TRBV9 | CASSTRQGAGETQYF | TGTGCCAGCAGCACGAGACAGGGGGCGGGAGAGACCCAGTACTTC
14 | NA | TRBJ1-1 | NA | TRBV27 | CASSYTGGSTEAFF | TGTGCCAGCAGCTACACCGGAGGGAGCACTGAAGCTTTCTTT
14 | NA | TRBJ2-5 | NA | TRBV5-1 | CASSFDPGLETQYF | TGCGCCAGCAGCTTTGACCCGGGGTTGGAGACCCAGTACTTC
15 | few | TRBJ1-6 | NA | TRBV3-1 | CASTETGGLNSPLHF | TGTGCCAGCACGGAGACGGGGGGCTTGAATTCACCCCTCCACTTT
13 | few | TRBJ2-2 | NA | TRBV7-9 | CASRHRNTGELFF | TGTGCCAGCAGACATCGAAACACCGGGGAGCTGTTTTTT
15 | NA | TRBJ1-2 | NA | TRBV15 | CATSSPGHWRYGYTF | TGTGCCACCAGCAGTCCCGGACATTGGCGCTATGGCTACACCTTC
13 | NA | TRBJ2-5 | NA | TRBV19 | CASCAGPTGEQYF | TGTGCCAGTTGCGCGGGACCGACGGGGGAGCAGTACTTC
18 | few | TRBJ2-7 | TRBD2 | TRBV7-9 | CASSFDERDWRRREEQYF | TGTGCCAGCAGCTTCGACGAGCGGGATTGGCGTCGGAGGGAAGAGCAGTACTTC